This paragraph covers one T cell receptor (beta chain) sequence. Under the authors' procedure: Amplification of reference gene primers provided the estimated nucleated cell counts. Measured with immunoSEQ multiplex PCR; TCRdb has only the in-frame clones, and not every one. That table furnishes V, J and clone size, whereas the DNA furnished D and trimming. Here the sample spans 120,000 to 150,000 clones, just under 90% being singletons. This entry belongs to a study of blood T cell repertoires in COVID-19. This receptor was taken from a woman aged 45-65 years with active or convalescent COVID-19. Sequenced sample: peripheral blood.

CDR3 in amino acids: CASSNSSWYLNYGYTF. CDR3 DNA: TGTGCCAGTAGTAACTCTTCTTGGTATCTTAACTATGGCTACACCTTC. The chain combines TRBV19 with TRBJ1-2; no definite D call. Germline values: CDR1 LNHDA, CDR2 SQIVND (reference sequence). Trimming shortened V by 4 bases and J by 1 base, and 16 bases separated the two germline ends. The CDR3 loop spans 16 amino acids. The full variable domain, in which reference TRBV19 and TRBJ1-2 provide the parts outside the CDR3, is DGGITQSPKYLFRKEGQNVTLSCEQNLNHDAMYWYRQDPGQGLRLIYYSQIVNDFQKGDIAEGYSVSREKKESFPLTVTSAQKNPTAFYLCASSNSSWYLNYGYTFGSGTRLTVV.